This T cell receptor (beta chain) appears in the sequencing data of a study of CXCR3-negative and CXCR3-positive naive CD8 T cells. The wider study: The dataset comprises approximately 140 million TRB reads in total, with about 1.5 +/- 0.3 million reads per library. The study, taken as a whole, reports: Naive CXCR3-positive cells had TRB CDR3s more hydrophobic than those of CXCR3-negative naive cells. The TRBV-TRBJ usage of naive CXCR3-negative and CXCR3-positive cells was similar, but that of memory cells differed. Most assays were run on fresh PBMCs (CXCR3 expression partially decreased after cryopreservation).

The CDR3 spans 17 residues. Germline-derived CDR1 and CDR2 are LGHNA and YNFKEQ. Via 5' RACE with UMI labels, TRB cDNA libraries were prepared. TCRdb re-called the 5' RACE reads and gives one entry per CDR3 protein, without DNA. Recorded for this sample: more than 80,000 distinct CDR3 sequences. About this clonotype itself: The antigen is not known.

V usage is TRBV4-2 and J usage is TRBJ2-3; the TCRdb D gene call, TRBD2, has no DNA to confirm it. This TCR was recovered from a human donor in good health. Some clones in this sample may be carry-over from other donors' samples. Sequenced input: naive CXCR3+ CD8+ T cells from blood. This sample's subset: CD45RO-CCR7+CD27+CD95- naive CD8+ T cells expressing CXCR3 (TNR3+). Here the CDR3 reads CASSQDGAGGPRDTQYF.